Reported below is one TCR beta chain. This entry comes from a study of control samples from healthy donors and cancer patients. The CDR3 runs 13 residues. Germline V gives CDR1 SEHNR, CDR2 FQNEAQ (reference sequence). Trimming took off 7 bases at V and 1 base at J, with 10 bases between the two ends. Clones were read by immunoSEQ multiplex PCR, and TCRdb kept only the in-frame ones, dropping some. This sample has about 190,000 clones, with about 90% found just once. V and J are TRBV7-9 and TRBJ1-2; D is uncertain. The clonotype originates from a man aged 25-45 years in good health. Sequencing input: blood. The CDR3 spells CASTEHRNYGYTF. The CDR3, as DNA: TGTGCCAGCACCGAACATCGTAACTATGGCTACACCTTC.